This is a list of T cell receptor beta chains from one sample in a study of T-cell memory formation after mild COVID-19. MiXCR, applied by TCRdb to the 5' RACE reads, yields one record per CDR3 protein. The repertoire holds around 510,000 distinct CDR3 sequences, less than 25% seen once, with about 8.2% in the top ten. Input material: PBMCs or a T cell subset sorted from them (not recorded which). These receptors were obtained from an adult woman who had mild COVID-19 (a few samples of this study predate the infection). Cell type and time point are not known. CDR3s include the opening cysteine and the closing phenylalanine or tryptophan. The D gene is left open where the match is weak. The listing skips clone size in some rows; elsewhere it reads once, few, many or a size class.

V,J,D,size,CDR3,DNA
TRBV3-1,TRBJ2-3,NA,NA,CASSQDLLDTQYF,TGTGCCAGCAGCCAAGATCTATTGGATACGCAGTATTTT
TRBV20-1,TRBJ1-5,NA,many,CSAKTGNQPQHF,TGCAGTGCCAAGACAGGAAATCAGCCCCAGCATTTT
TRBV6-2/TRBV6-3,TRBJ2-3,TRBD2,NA,CASSYSGRIDRTDTQYF,TGTGCCAGCAGTTATAGCGGGAGGATCGACCGCACAGATACGCAGTATTTT
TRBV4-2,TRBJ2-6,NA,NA,CASSQDATPGANVLTF,TGTGCCAGCAGCCAAGACGCGACACCTGGGGCCAACGTCCTGACTTTC
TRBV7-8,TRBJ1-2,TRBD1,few,CASSLPGGNGYTF,TGTGCCAGCAGCTTACCAGGGGGGAATGGCTACACCTTC
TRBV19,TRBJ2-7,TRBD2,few,CASSRTGTSRYEQYF,TGTGCCAGTAGCCGGACCGGGACTAGTCGGTACGAGCAGTACTTC
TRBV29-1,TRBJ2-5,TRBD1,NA,CSVADRGEETQYF,TGCAGCGTTGCTGACAGGGGGGAAGAGACCCAGTACTTC
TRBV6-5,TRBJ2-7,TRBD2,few,CASRGTSGRAGAYEQYF,TGTGCCAGCAGAGGGACTAGCGGGAGGGCCGGGGCCTACGAGCAGTACTTC
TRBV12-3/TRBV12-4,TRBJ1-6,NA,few,CASSRDVLNPLHF,TGTGCCAGCAGCCGCGATGTCCTCAATCCCCTCCACTTT
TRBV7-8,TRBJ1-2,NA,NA,CASSSDSEGRRNYGYTF,TGTGCCAGCAGCTCTGATTCCGAGGGAAGACGTAACTATGGCTACACCTTC
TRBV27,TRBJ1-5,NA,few,CASSLWANQPQHF,TGTGCCAGCAGTTTATGGGCCAATCAGCCCCAGCATTTT
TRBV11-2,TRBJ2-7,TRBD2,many,CASSLASSGGIYEQYF,TGTGCCAGCAGCTTAGCTTCTAGCGGGGGGATCTACGAGCAGTACTTC
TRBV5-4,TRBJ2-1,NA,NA,CASSFSLAPYNEQFF,TGTGCCAGCAGCTTTTCACTAGCCCCATACAATGAGCAGTTCTTC
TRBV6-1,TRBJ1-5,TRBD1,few,CASSGQGINQPQHF,TGTGCCAGCAGTGGACAGGGTATCAATCAGCCCCAGCATTTT
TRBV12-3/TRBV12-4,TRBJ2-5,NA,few,CASSPRRSVPLQETQYF,TGTGCCAGCAGCCCCCGGCGTAGCGTCCCCCTCCAAGAGACCCAGTACTTC
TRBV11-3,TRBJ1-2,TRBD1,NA,CASSFRSGGGYTF,TGTGCCAGCAGCTTCCGTTCAGGGGGTGGCTACACCTTC
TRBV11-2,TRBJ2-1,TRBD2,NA,CASSYRGGSAGGSRDEQFF,TGTGCCAGCAGCTATCGGGGGGGCTCGGCGGGAGGGTCGCGGGATGAGCAGTTCTTC
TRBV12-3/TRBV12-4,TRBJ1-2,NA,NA,CASSHLGDRNYGYTF,TGTGCCAGCAGCCACCTCGGGGACCGGAACTATGGCTACACCTTC
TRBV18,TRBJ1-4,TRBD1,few,CASSPNSQGGNEKLFF,TGTGCCAGCTCACCAAATTCCCAGGGGGGGAATGAAAAACTGTTTTTT
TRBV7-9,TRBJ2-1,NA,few,CASSPIPQRTSYNEQFF,TGTGCCAGCAGCCCCATCCCCCAGCGAACCTCCTACAATGAGCAGTTCTTC
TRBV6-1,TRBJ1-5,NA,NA,CASTEAHNRWGNQPQHF,TGTGCCAGCACGGAAGCCCATAACAGGTGGGGCAATCAGCCCCAGCATTTT
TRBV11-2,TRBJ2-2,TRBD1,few,CASSLGQGAREGGELFF,TGTGCCAGCAGCTTAGGACAGGGGGCGCGGGAAGGAGGAGAGCTGTTTTTT
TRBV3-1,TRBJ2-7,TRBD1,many,CASSPGQGASYEQYF,TGTGCCAGCAGCCCTGGACAGGGGGCGAGTTACGAGCAGTACTTC
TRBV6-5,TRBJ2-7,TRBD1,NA,CASSYNVWGQGYEQYF,TGTGCCAGCAGTTACAACGTGTGGGGACAGGGATACGAGCAGTACTTC
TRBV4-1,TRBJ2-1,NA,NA,CASSQGGSGGPYNEQFF,TGCGCCAGCAGCCAGGGGGGGTCGGGGGGCCCTTACAATGAGCAGTTCTTC
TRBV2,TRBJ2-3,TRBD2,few,CATTRPAGGPTDTQYF,TGTGCCACAACCCGGCCTGCGGGGGGGCCAACAGATACGCAGTATTTT
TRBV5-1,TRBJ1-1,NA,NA,CASSGREGISDTEAFF,TGCGCCAGCAGCGGGAGGGAGGGCATAAGCGACACTGAAGCTTTCTTT
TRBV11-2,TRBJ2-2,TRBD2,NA,CASSLEVAGYTGELFF,TGTGCCAGCAGCTTAGAGGTAGCGGGGTACACCGGGGAGCTGTTTTTT
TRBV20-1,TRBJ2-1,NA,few,CSASGVPYNEQFF,TGCAGTGCTAGCGGAGTTCCCTACAATGAGCAGTTCTTC
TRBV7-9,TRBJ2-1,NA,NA,CASSPMGGSTNEQFF,TGTGCCAGCAGCCCGATGGGGGGAAGTACTAATGAGCAGTTCTTC
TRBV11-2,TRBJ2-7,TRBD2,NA,CASSTPTSRFHEQYF,TGTGCCAGCAGTACCCCGACTAGCCGGTTCCACGAGCAGTACTTC
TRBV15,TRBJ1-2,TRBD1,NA,CATSRDTGGGGYTF,TGTGCCACCAGCAGAGACACAGGGGGAGGAGGCTACACCTTC
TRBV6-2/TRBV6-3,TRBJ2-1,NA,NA,CASKGSLKVEQFF,TGTGCCAGCAAAGGGAGCTTAAAGGTTGAGCAGTTCTTC
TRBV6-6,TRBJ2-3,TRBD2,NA,CASSASGGAGDTQYF,TGTGCCAGCAGTGCAAGCGGGGGGGCAGGAGATACGCAGTATTTT
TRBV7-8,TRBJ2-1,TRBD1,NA,CASSSRTGSHNEQFF,TGTGCCAGCAGCAGCCGGACAGGGAGTCACAATGAGCAGTTCTTC
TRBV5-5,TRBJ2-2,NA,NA,CASSLGPNRVHTGELFF,TGTGCCAGCAGCTTGGGGCCAAACAGGGTGCACACCGGGGAGCTGTTTTTT
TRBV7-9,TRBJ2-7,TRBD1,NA,CASSSTGESYEQYF,TGTGCCAGCAGCTCGACAGGGGAATCCTACGAGCAGTACTTC
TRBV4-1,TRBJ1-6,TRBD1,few,CASSPGDSSYNSPLHF,TGCGCCAGCAGCCCAGGGGACAGCTCCTATAATTCACCCCTCCACTTT
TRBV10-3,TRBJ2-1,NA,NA,CAISGGNTSSSYNEQFF,TGTGCCATCAGTGGTGGTAATACTTCAAGCTCCTACAATGAGCAGTTCTTC
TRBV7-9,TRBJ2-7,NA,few,CASSLLGGRSYEQYF,TGTGCCAGCAGCTTATTGGGGGGGCGATCCTACGAGCAGTACTTC
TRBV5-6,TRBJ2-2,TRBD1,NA,CASSPGTGSNTGELFF,TGTGCCAGCAGCCCCGGGACAGGGTCGAACACCGGGGAGCTGTTTTTT
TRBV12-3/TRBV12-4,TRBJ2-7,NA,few,CASSSLRRYEQYF,TGTGCCAGCAGTTCTCTCCGGCGGTACGAGCAGTACTTC
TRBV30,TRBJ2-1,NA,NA,CAWSVRGGISEQFF,TGTGCCTGGAGTGTACGAGGCGGAATTTCTGAGCAGTTCTTC
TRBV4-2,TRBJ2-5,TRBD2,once,CASSRASGGALETQYF,TGTGCCAGCAGCCGCGCTAGCGGGGGGGCCTTGGAGACCCAGTACTTC
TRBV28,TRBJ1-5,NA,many,CASSTTARVGQPQHF,TGTGCCAGCAGTACCACTGCCAGGGTGGGTCAGCCCCAGCATTTT
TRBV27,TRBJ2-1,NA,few,CASSLGQVPYNEQFF,TGTGCCAGCAGTTTAGGGCAGGTCCCCTACAATGAGCAGTTCTTC
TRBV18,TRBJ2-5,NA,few,CASRIGFQETQYF,TGTGCCAGCCGAATCGGATTTCAAGAGACCCAGTACTTC
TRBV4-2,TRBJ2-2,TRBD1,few,CASSQELGTGRTGELFF,TGTGCCAGCAGCCAAGAACTAGGGACAGGGCGAACCGGGGAGCTGTTTTTT
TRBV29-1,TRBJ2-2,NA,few,CSVALANTGELFF,TGCAGCGTTGCACTCGCGAACACCGGGGAGCTGTTTTTT
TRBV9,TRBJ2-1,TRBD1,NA,CASSVGTGSYNEQFF,TGTGCCAGCAGCGTAGGGACAGGTTCCTACAATGAGCAGTTCTTC
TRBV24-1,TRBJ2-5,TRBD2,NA,CATSGSRTSGVTETQYF,TGTGCCACCAGTGGGTCCAGGACTAGCGGGGTAACGGAGACACAGTACTTC